The T cell receptor (beta chain) under discussion was sequenced for a study of monozygotic twins with inflammatory bowel disease. General observations from the study: A reduction in TCRbeta diversity (inverse Simpson) was seen in IBD patients relative to healthy co-twins. Limited statistical power may explain no repertoire similarity difference between concordant and discordant twins.

Details on this clonotype: Its antigen is unidentified.

TCRdb re-called the 5' RACE reads; every CDR3 protein appears as one record, without DNA. The table for this sample gives approximately 110,000 distinct CDR3 sequences. Blood was drawn once per donor, and each sample measured approximately 2.5 ml. Germline CDR1 reads DFQATT; CDR2 reads SNEGSKA (reference sequence). The CDR3 has 14 amino acids. V usage is TRBV20-1 and J usage is TRBJ1-2; the D gene TCRdb calls, TRBD1, cannot be checked with no DNA. Sample: blood. The origin of this receptor is a human donor with ulcerative colitis or Crohn's disease, or a healthy co-twin of an affected twin (not recorded which). The CDR3 loop reads CSARRQGLTYGYTF.